This T cell receptor beta chain was sequenced during a study of blood T cell repertoires in COVID-19. The wider study: Collection of acute and convalescent COVID-19 samples took place in the United States, Italy and Spain. From T cells, B-cell-depleted T cells, or PBMCs came the material, which was cDNA or gDNA.

Repertoires were generated with immunoSEQ multiplex PCR, while TCRdb's copy carries only in-frame clones and drops some. The sample holds over 90,000 clones; roughly 80% are singletons and the top ten take roughly 4.4%. V lost 5 bases to trimming and J lost 3 bases; unmatched junction nucleotides: 7. Germline V CDR1 and CDR2: SEHNR, FQNEAQ (reference sequence). The CDR3 spans 16 residues. The J gene is TRBJ1-4, the V gene TRBV7-9; 9 bases fit TRBD1. Input material: peripheral blood. This TCR was sampled from a human donor in a cohort sampled during active COVID-19. The CDR3 DNA is TGTGCCAGCAGCCCAACCAGGACAGGGGCTAATGAAAAACTGTTTTTT. Translation: CASSPTRTGANEKLFF. Combining the CDR3 with reference TRBV7-9 and TRBJ1-4 gives the whole variable domain DTGVSQNPRHKITKRGQNVTFRCDPISEHNRLYWYRQTLGQGPEFLTYFQNEAQLEKSRLLSDRFSAERPKGSFSTLEIQRTEQGDSAMYLCASSPTRTGANEKLFFGSGTQLSVL.